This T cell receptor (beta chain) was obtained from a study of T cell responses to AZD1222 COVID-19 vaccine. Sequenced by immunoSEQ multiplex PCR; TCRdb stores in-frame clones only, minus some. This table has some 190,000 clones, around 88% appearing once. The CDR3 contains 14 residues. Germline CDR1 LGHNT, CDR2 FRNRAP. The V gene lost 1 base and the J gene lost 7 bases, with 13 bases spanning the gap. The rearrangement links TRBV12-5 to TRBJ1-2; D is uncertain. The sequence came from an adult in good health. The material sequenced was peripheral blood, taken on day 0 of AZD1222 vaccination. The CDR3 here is CASGLEPASRGYTF. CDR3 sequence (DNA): TGTGCTAGTGGTTTGGAACCGGCCAGCCGTGGCTACACCTTC.